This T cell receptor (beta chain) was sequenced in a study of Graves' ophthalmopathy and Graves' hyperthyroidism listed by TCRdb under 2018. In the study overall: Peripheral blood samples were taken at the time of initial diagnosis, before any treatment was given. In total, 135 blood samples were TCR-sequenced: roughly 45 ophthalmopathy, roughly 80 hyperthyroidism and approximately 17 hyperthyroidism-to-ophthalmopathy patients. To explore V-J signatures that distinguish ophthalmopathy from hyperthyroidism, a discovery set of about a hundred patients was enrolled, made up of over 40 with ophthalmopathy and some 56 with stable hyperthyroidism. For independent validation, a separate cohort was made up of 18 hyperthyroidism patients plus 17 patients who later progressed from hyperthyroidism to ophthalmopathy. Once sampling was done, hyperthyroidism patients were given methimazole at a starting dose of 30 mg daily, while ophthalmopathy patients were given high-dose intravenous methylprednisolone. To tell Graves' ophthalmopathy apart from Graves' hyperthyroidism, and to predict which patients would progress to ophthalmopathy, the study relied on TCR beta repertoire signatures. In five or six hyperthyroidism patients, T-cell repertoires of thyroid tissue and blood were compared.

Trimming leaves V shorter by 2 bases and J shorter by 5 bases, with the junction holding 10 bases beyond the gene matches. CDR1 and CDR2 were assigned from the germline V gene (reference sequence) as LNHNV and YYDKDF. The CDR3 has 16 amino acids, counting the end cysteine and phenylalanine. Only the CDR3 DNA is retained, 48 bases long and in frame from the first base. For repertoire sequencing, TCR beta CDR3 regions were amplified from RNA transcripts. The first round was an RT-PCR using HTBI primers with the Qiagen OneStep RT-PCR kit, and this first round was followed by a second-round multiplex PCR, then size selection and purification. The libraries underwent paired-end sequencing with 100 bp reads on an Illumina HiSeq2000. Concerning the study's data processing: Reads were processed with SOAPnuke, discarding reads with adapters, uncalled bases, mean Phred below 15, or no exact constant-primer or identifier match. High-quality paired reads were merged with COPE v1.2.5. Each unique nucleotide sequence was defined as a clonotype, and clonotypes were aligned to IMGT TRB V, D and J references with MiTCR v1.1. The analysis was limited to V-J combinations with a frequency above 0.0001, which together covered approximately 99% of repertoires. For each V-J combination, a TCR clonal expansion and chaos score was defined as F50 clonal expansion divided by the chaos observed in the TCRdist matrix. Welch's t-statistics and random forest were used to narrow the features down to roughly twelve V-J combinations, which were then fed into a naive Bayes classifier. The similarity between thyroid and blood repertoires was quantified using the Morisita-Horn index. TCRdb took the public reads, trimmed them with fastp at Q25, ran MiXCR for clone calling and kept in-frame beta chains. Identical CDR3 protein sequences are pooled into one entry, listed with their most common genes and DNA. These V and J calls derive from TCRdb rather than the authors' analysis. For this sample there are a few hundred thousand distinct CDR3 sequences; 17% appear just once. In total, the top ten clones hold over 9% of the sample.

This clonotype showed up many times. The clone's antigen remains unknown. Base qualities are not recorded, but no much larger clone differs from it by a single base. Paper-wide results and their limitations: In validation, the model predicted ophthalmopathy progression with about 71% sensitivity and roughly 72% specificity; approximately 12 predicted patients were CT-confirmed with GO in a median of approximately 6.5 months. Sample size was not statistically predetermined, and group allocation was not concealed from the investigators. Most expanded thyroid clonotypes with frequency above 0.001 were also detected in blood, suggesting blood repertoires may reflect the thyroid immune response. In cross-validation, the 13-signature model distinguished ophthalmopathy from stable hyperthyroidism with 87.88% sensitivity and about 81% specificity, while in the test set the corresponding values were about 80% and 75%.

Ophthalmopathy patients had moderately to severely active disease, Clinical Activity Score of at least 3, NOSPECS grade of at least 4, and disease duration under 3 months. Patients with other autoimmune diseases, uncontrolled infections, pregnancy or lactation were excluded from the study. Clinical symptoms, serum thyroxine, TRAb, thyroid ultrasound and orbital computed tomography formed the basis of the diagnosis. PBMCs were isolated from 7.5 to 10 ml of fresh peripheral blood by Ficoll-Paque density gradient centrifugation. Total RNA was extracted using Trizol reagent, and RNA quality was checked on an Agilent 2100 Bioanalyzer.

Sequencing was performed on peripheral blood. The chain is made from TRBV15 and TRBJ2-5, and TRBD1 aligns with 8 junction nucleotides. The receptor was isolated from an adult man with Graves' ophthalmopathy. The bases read TGTGCCACCAGCAGACCCTCAGGGCAGGGGGCGGAGACCCAGTACTTC. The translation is CATSRPSGQGAETQYF.